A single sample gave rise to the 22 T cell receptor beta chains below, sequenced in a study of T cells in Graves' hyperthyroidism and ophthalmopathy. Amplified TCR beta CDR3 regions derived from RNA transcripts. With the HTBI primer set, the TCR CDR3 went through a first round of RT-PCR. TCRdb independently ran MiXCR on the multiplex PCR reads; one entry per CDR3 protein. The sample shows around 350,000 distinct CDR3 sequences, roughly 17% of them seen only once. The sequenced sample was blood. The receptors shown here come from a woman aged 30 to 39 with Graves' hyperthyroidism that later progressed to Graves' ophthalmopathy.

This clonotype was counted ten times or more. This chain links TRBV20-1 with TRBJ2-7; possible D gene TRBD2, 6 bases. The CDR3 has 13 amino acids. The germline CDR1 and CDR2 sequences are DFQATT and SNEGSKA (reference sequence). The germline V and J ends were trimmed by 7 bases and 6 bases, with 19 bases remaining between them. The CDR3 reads CSGNGGDGGEQYF. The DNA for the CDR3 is TGCAGTGGGAACGGCGGAGACGGGGGCGAGCAGTACTTC.

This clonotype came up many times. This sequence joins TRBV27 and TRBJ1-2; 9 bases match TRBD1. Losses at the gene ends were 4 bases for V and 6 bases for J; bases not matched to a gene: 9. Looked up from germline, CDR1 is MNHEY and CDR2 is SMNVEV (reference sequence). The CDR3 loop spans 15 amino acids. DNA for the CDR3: TGTGCCAGCAGTTACGGGACAGGGCCATCGCATGGCTACACCTTC. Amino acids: CASSYGTGPSHGYTF.

The CDR3 here is CASRDRVYSGANVLTF. In DNA, the CDR3 is TGTGCCAGCAGGGACAGGGTATATTCTGGGGCCAACGTCCTGACTTTC. The rearrangement uses TRBV2 and TRBJ2-6; 8 nucleotides match TRBD1. Per germline, CDR1 SNHLY and CDR2 FYNNEI. The CDR3 has 16 amino acids. The V segment lost 6 bases and the J segment 1 base; nucleotides outside the gene matches: 5. Using reference TRBV2 and TRBJ2-6 for the parts outside the CDR3, the full variable domain is EPEVTQTPSHQVTQMGQEVILRCVPISNHLYFYWYRQILGQKVEFLVSFYNNEISEKSEIFDDQFSVERPDGSNFTLKIRSTKLEDSAMYFCASRDRVYSGANVLTFGAGSRLTVL.

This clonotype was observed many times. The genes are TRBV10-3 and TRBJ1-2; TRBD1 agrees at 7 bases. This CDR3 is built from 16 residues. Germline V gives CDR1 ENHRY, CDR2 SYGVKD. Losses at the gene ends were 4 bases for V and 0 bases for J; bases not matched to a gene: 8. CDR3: CAISGPQGGANYGYTF. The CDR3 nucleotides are TGTGCCATCAGTGGCCCCCAGGGGGGAGCTAACTATGGCTACACCTTC.

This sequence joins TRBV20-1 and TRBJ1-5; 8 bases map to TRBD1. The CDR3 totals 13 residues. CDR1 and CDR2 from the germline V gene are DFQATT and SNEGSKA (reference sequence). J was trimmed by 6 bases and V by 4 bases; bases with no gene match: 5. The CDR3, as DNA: TGCAGTGCTACAGGGGGCGCGGGTCAGCCCCAGCATTTT. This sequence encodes CSATGGAGQPQHF.

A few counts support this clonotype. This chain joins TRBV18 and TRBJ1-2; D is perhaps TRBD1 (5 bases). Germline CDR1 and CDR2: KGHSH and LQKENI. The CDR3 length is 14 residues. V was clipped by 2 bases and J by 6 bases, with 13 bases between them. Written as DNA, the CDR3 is TGTGCCAGCTCACCATTCGGGGGTGTTGATGGCTACACCTTC. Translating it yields CASSPFGGVDGYTF.

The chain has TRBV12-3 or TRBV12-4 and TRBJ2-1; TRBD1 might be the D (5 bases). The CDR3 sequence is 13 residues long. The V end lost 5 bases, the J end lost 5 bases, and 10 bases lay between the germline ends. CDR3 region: CASSPTENNEQFF. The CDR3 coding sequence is TGTGCCAGCAGTCCGACAGAGAACAATGAGCAGTTCTTC.

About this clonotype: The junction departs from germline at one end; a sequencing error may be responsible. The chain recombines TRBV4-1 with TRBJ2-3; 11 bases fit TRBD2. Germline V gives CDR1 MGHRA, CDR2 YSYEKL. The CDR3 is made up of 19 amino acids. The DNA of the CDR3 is TGCGCCAGCAGCGAAGAAGGCGCCAGACTAGCGGGATCGACAGATACGCAGTATTTT. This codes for CASSEEGARLAGSTDTQYF.

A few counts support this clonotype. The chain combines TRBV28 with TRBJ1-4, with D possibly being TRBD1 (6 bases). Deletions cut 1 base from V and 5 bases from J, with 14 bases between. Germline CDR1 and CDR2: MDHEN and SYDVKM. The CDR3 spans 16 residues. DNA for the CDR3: TGTGCCAGCAGTTTATTAGGTAGCCAGGGGAATGAAAAACTGTTTTTT. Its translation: CASSLLGSQGNEKLFF.

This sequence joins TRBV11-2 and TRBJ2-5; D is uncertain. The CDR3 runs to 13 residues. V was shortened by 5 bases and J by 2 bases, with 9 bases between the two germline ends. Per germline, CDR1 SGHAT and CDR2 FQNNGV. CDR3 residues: CASSPGRQETQYF. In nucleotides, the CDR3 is TGTGCCAGCAGCCCTGGTAGGCAAGAGACCCAGTACTTC.

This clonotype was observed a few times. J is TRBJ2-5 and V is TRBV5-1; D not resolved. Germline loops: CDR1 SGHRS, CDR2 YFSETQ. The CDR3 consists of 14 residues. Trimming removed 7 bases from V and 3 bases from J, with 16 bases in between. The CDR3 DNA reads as TGCGCCAGCCGTTCACAGCCTAAGGAAGAGACCCAGTACTTC. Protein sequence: CASRSQPKEETQYF.

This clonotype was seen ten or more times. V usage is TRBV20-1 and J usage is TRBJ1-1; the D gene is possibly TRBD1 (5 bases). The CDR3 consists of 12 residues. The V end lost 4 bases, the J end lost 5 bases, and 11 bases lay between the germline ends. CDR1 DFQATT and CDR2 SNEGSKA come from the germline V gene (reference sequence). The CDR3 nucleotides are TGCAGTGCTACAGGGTTATGGACTGAAGCTTTCTTT. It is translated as CSATGLWTEAFF.

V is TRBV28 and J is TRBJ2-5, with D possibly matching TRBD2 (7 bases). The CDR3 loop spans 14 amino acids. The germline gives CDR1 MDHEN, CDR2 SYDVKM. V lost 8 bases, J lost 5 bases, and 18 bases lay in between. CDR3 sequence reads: CASLHGGGRETQYF. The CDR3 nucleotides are TGTGCCAGCCTCCATGGCGGGGGCAGGGAGACCCAGTACTTC.

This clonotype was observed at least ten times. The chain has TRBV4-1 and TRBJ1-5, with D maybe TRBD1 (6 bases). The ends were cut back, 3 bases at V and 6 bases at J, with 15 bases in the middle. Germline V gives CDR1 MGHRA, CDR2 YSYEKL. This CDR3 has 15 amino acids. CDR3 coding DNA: TGCGCCAGCAGCCACGAGGGACACGGGATTCAGCCCCAGCATTTT. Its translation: CASSHEGHGIQPQHF.

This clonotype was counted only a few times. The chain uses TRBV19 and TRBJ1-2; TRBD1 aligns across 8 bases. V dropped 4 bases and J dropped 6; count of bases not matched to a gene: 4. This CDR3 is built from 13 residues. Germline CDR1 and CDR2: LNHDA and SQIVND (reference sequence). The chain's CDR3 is CASSRTGMDGYTF. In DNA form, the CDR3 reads TGTGCCAGTAGTAGGACAGGGATGGATGGCTACACCTTC.

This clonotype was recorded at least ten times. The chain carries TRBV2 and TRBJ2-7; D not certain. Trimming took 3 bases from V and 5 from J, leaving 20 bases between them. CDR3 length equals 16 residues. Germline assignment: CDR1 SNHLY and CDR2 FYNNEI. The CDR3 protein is CASSEMDGVKYDEQYF. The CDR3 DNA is TGTGCCAGCAGTGAGATGGACGGCGTTAAGTACGACGAGCAGTACTTC.

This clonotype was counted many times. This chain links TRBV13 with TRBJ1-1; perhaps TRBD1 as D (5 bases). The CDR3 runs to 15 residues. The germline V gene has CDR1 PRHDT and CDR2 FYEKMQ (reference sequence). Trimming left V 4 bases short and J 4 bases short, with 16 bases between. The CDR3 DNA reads TGTGCCAGCAGCTCCGGATTCAGGGTACGCACTGAAGCTTTCTTT. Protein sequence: CASSSGFRVRTEAFF.

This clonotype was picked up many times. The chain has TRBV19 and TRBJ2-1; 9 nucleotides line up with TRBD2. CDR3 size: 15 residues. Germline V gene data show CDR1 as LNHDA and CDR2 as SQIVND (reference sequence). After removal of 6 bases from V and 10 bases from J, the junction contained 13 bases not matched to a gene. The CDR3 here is CASSPGTSILYEQFF. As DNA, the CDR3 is TGTGCCAGTAGCCCCGGGACTAGCATCCTGTACGAGCAGTTCTTC. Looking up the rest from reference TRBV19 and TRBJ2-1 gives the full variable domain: DGGITQSPKYLFRKEGQNVTLSCEQNLNHDAMYWYRQDPGQGLRLIYYSQIVNDFQKGDIAEGYSVSREKKESFPLTVTSAQKNPTAFYLCASSPGTSILYEQFFGPGTRLTVL.

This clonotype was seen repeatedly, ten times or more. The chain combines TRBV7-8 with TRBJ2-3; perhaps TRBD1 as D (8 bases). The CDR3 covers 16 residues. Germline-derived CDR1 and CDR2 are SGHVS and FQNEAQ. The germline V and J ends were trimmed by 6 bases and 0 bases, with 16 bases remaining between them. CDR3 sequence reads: CASSTGGAVSTDTQYF. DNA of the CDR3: TGTGCCAGCAGTACAGGGGGGGCAGTTAGCACAGATACGCAGTATTTT. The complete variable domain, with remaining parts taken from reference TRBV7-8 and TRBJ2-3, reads GAGVSQSPRYKVAKRGQDVALRCDPISGHVSLFWYQQALGQGPEFLTYFQNEAQLDKSGLPSDRFFAERPEGSVSTLKIQRTQQEDSAVYLCASSTGGAVSTDTQYFGPGTRLTVL.

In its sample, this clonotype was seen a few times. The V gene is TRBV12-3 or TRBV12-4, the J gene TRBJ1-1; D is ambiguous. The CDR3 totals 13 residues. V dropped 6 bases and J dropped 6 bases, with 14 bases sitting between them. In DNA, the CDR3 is TGTGCCAGCAGCCAAAATTGGGGAGCTGAAGCTTTCTTT. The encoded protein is CASSQNWGAEAFF.

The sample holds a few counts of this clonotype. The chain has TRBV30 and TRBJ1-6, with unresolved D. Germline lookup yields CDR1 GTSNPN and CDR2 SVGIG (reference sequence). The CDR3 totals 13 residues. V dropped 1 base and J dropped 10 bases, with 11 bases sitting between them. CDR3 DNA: TGTGCCTGGAGTGACTCCCAAGGCTCACCCCTCCACTTT. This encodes CAWSDSQGSPLHF.

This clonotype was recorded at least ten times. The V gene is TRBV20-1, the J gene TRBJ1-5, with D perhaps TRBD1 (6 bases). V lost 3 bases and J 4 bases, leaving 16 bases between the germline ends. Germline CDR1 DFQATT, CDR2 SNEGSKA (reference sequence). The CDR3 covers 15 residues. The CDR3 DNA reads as TGCAGTGCTAGTGTCCCCGGACAGTTTAATCAGCCCCAGCATTTT. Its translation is CSASVPGQFNQPQHF.